This T cell receptor beta chain was obtained from a study of blood T cell repertoires in COVID-19. On the study more broadly: COVID-19 samples from acute and convalescent phases originated in the United States, Italy and Spain. From T cells, B-cell-depleted T cells, or PBMCs came the material, which was cDNA or gDNA.

Looked up from germline, CDR1 is MDHEN and CDR2 is SYDVKM. Trimming at V came to 1 base and at J to 7 bases, leaving 5 bases not matched to a gene. The CDR3 loop spans 16 amino acids. Per the study methods: Using reference gene primer amplification, nucleated cell counts were estimated. This table comes from immunoSEQ multiplex PCR, and its TCRdb copy is limited to in-frame clones, with some not included. V, J and clone size are those of that table, while D and trimming were read from the DNA. The sample carries roughly 200,000 clones, 88% recorded once. The rearrangement joins TRBV28 to TRBJ2-1, with 12 bases aligning to TRBD1. Specimen: peripheral blood. This TCR derives from a man in his forties or fifties with active or convalescent COVID-19. The chain's CDR3 is CASSLLGTGGWNEQFF. The CDR3 DNA sequence: TGTGCCAGCAGTTTATTAGGGACAGGGGGCTGGAATGAGCAGTTCTTC.